The clone carrying this TCR beta chain was observed a single time. As yet, its antigen is unknown. These data are taken from a study of T cells in localized non-small cell lung cancer. Regarding the study as a whole: Uninvolved adjacent lung showed peak T cell clonality, exceeding tumor.

Clones were sequenced by immunoSEQ multiplex PCR, and TCRdb holds only the in-frame ones, with some missing. The sample has approximately 4,100 clones; about 38% are singletons. The source of this sequence is a woman aged 40-75 years with stage I lung adenocarcinoma. The starting material was lung tumor tissue, obtained before any cancer treatment.

The CDR3 nucleotides are TGTGCCAGTAGTATAGCCCTAGGGACAGGAGGAGAGCAGTTCTTC. Its protein is CASSIALGTGGEQFF. V and J are TRBV19 and TRBJ2-1; 8 bases agree with TRBD1. Germline V gene lookup returns CDR1 LNHDA and CDR2 SQIVND (reference sequence). CDR3 length equals 15 residues. Unmatched junction bases numbered 9, after V lost 1 base and J lost 10 bases.